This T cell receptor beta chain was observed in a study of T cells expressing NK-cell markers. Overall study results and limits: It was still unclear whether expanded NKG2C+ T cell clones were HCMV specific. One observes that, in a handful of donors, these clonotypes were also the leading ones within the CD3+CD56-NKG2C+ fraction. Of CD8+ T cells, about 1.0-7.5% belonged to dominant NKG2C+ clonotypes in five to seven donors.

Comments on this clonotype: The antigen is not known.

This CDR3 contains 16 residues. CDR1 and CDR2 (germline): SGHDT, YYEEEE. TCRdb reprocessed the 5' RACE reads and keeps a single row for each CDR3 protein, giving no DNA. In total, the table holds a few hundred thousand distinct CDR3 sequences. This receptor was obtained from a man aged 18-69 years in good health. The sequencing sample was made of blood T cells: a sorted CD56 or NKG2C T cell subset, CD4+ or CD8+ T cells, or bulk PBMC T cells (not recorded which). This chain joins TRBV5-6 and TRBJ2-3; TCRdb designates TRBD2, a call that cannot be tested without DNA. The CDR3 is CASSWGTSGGTDTQYF.